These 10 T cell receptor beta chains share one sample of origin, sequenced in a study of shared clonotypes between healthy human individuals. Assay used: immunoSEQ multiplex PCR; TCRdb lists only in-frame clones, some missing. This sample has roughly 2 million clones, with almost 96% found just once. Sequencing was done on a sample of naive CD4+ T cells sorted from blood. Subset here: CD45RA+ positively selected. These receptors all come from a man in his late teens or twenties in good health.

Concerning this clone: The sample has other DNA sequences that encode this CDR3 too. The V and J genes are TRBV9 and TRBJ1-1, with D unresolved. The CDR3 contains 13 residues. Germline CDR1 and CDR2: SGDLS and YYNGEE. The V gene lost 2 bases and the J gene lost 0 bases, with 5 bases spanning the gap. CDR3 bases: TGTGCCAGCAGCGTTAGGGTGAACACTGAAGCTTTCTTT. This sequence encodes CASSVRVNTEAFF.

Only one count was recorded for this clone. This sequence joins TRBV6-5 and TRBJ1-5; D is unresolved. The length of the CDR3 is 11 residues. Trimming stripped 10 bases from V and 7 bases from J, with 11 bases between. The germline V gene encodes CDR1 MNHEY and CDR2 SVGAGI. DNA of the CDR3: TGTGCCACCATTCATGGGCAGCCCCAGCATTTT. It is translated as CATIHGQPQHF.

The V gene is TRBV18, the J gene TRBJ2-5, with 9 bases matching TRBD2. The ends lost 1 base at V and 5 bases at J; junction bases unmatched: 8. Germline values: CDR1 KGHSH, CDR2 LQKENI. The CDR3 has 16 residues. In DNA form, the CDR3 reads TGTGCCAGCTCACCACTTGGCCTAGCGGGGTTGGAGACCCAGTACTTC. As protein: CASSPLGLAGLETQYF.

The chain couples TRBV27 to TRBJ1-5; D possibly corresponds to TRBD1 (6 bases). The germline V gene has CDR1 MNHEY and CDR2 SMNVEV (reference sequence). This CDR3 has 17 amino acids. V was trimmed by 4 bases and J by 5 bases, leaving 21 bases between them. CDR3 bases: TGTGCCAGCAGTTCAACCCAGGGGCGAGTCTCGGATCAGCCCCAGCATTTT. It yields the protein CASSSTQGRVSDQPQHF.

The CDR3 DNA reads TGCGCCAGCAGGACGACAGGGGGGAATGAGCAGTTCTTC. The encoded protein is CASRTTGGNEQFF. The V gene is TRBV5-1, the J gene TRBJ2-1, with TRBD1 matching over 9 bases. The germline V gene encodes CDR1 SGHRS and CDR2 YFSETQ. CDR3 size: 13 residues. V shed 5 bases, J shed 7 bases, and the junction held 4 bases outside the gene matches.

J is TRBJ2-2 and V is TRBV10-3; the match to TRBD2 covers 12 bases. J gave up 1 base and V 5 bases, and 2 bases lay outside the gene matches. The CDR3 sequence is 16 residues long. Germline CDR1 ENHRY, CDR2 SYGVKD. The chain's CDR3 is CAISRTSGMNTGELFF. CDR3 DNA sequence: TGTGCCATCAGTCGGACTAGCGGGATGAACACCGGGGAGCTGTTTTTT.

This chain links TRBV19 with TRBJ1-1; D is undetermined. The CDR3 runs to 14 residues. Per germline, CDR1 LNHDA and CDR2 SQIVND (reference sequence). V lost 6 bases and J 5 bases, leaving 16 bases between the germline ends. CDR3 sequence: CASSREPGWTEAFF. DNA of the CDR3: TGTGCCAGTAGCCGCGAGCCGGGTTGGACTGAAGCTTTCTTT.

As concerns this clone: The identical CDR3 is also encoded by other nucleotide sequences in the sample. The CDR3 nucleotides are TGCGCCAGCAGCTTGGCGGGGACCTCCTACGAGCAGTACTTC. Translating it yields CASSLAGTSYEQYF. The chain recombines TRBV5-1 with TRBJ2-7; D may be TRBD1 or TRBD2 (5 bases each). The CDR3 is 14 residues long. V gave up 0 bases and J gave up 0 bases, with 7 bases separating them. Germline CDR1 reads SGHRS; CDR2 reads YFSETQ. Full variable domain (outside the CDR3, taken from reference TRBV5-1 and TRBJ2-7): KAGVTQTPRYLIKTRGQQVTLSCSPISGHRSVSWYQQTPGQGLQFLFEYFSETQRNKGNFPGRFSGRQFSNSRSEMNVSTLELGDSALYLCASSLAGTSYEQYFGPGTRLTVT.

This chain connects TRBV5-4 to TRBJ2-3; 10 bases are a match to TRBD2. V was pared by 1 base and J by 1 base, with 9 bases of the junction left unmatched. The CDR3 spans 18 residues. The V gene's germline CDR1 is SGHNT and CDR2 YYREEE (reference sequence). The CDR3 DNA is TGTGCCAGCAGCTTGAATAGCGGGAGGTCCGGGGGCACAGATACGCAGTATTTT. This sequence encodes CASSLNSGRSGGTDTQYF.

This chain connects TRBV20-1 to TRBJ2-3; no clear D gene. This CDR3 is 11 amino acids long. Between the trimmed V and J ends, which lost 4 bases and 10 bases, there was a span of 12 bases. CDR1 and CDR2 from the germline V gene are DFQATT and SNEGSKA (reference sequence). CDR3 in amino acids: CSANFVSAQYF. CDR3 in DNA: TGCAGTGCTAATTTCGTCTCGGCGCAGTATTTT.